This T cell receptor beta chain was sequenced in a study of cytomegalovirus exposure and HLA in healthy donors. Study-level background: Across more than 350 genotyped donors, 81% landed in the Caucasian-associated ancestry cluster.

Both 60 Vbeta primers and 13 Jbeta primers went into the PCR. Method: immunoSEQ multiplex PCR; TCRdb's copy keeps in-frame clones and lacks some. The table lists about 190,000 clones, about 12% of them singletons, with 7.8% in the top ten. Trimming removed 6 bases at V and 6 bases at J, with 12 bases between. The CDR3 extends over 13 amino acids. Comment on this clone: Its antigen is not known.

Study outcomes and limitations: Common viral pathogens seemed to be connected with several of the most significant clusters, according to a later analysis.

The source material was PBMCs. The chain is built from TRBV23-1 and TRBJ1-5; no clear D gene. TRBV23-1 is annotated as an ORF whose role is uncertain. The receptor was derived from a middle-aged man in good health and CMV-seropositive. CDR3 sequence: CASRPISRQPQHF. Here the CDR3 DNA reads TGCGCCAGCAGACCGATTAGCCGTCAGCCCCAGCATTTT.